One and the same sample provided the 13 T cell receptor beta chains below, sequenced in a study of blood T cell repertoires in COVID-19. Sequencing was performed with immunoSEQ multiplex PCR; in TCRdb, only in-frame clones are kept and a portion is missing. The sample holds about 350,000 clones, roughly 90% seen once. The sample was PBMCs or T cells enriched from blood (not recorded which). The receptor source for this set is a woman aged 25 to 45 who had been exposed to COVID-19.

The chain is built from TRBV11-2 and TRBJ1-6; D is unclear. In germline, CDR1 is SGHAT, CDR2 FQNNGV. CDR3 size: 18 residues. Trimming left V 6 bases short and J 5 bases short, with 23 bases between. CDR3 in DNA: TGTGCCAGCAGGTACCGAGGTGCGGCAGTCTTAAATAATTCACCCCTCCACTTT. Translating gives CASRYRGAAVLNNSPLHF.

The chain joins TRBV5-1 to TRBJ2-7; TRBD2 matches at 10 bases. Germline lookup yields CDR1 SGHRS and CDR2 YFSETQ. The CDR3 runs to 16 residues. V lost 4 bases to trimming and J lost 2 bases; unmatched junction nucleotides: 9. The CDR3 DNA follows: TGCGCCAGCAGCAAGGTAGCGGGAGGACCCGCCTACGAGCAGTACTTC. Translation: CASSKVAGGPAYEQYF.

The rearrangement joins TRBV29-1 to TRBJ1-1; D might be TRBD1 (6 bases). This CDR3 comprises 15 residues. Germline CDR1 reads SQVTM; CDR2 reads ANQGSEA. Trimming took 7 bases from V and 0 from J, leaving 18 bases between them. CDR3 sequence: CSAPRGSNMNTEAFF. CDR3 in DNA: TGCAGCGCTCCTAGGGGGTCGAATATGAACACTGAAGCTTTCTTT.

The V gene is TRBV6-2 or TRBV6-3, the J gene TRBJ1-1; tentatively, D is TRBD1 (6 bases). Germline V gene lookup returns CDR1 MNHEY and CDR2 SVGEGT. This CDR3 has 17 residues. V shed 6 bases and J shed 0 bases, with 20 bases lying between them. CDR3 DNA sequence: TGTGCCAGCAGCCCTCCCCCAGGGGCGGGCATGAACACTGAAGCTTTCTTT. Its protein is CASSPPPGAGMNTEAFF.

With respect to this clone: Other DNA sequences in this specimen translate into the identical CDR3. The chain's CDR3 is CASSLLGLAGVETQYF. The CDR3 coding sequence is TGTGCCAGCAGTTTATTGGGACTAGCGGGGGTAGAGACCCAGTACTTC. This sequence joins TRBV27 and TRBJ2-5; 14 bases match TRBD2. Germline V CDR1 and CDR2: MNHEY, SMNVEV (reference sequence). This CDR3 has 16 residues. V dropped 1 base and J dropped 4; count of bases not matched to a gene: 2.

This chain joins TRBV27 and TRBJ2-7, with 12 bases fitting TRBD2. The CDR3 contains 15 residues. Germline CDR1 is MNHEY and CDR2 is SMNVEV (reference sequence). J was trimmed by 7 bases and V by 2 bases; bases with no gene match: 6. The CDR3 coding sequence is TGTGCCAGCAGTTTAGGGGCTAGCGGGAGGGGAGAGCAGTACTTC. As protein: CASSLGASGRGEQYF.

This clone has only one observation. The J gene is TRBJ1-6, the V gene TRBV5-1, with TRBD1 as a possible D gene (6 bases). Germline V gene lookup returns CDR1 SGHRS and CDR2 YFSETQ. There are 19 residues in the CDR3. The germline V and J ends were trimmed by 7 bases and 5 bases, with 28 bases remaining between them. The CDR3 DNA reads as TGCGCCAGCCGAAGTCTCAGTACAGGGTTCTCCCTGAATAATTCACCCCTCCACTTT. Its translation is CASRSLSTGFSLNNSPLHF. Filled out from reference TRBV5-1 and TRBJ1-6, the complete variable domain reads KAGVTQTPRYLIKTRGQQVTLSCSPISGHRSVSWYQQTPGQGLQFLFEYFSETQRNKGNFPGRFSGRQFSNSRSEMNVSTLELGDSALYLCASRSLSTGFSLNNSPLHFGNGTRLTVT.

This chain connects TRBV9 to TRBJ2-2; D unclear. In germline, CDR1 is SGDLS, CDR2 YYNGEE. Trimming removed 4 bases at V and 4 bases at J, with 17 bases between. The CDR3 is 16 amino acids. The CDR3 DNA reads TGTGCCAGCAGCCCACAGTTCCCGGTATTCACCGGGGAGCTGTTTTTT. Its translation: CASSPQFPVFTGELFF.

The chain is built from TRBV5-1 and TRBJ2-3; 7 nucleotides match TRBD1. This CDR3 has 14 amino acids. CDR1 and CDR2 (germline): SGHRS, YFSETQ. Trimming removed 4 bases from V and 5 bases from J; junction bases left unmatched: 7. As DNA, the CDR3 is TGCGCCAGCAGCGAGGGGGCGCGAATAGATACGCAGTATTTT. This translates into CASSEGARIDTQYF.

This rearrangement joins TRBV15 to TRBJ2-3; TRBD1 aligns across 10 bases. This CDR3 has 17 residues. The J segment lost 7 bases and the V segment lost 5 bases, leaving 15 bases of the junction unmatched. Germline assignment: CDR1 LNHNV and CDR2 YYDKDF (reference sequence). CDR3 sequence: CATSRHNRDRGSNTQYF. The DNA for the CDR3 is TGTGCCACCAGCCGTCACAACCGGGACAGGGGTTCGAATACGCAGTATTTT.

The V call is TRBV24-1, the J call TRBJ2-5; TRBD1 might be the D (5 bases). The germline V gene has CDR1 KGHDR and CDR2 SFDVKD. Trimming stripped 3 bases from V and 2 bases from J, with 9 bases between. The CDR3 is 14 residues long. DNA for the CDR3: TGTGCCACCAGTGATACCCAGGGTCAAGAGACCCAGTACTTC. Amino acids: CATSDTQGQETQYF.

V and J are TRBV5-1 and TRBJ1-5; a possible D gene is TRBD1 (6 bases). Between the trimmed V and J ends, which lost 5 bases and 0 bases, there was a span of 18 bases. Germline CDR1 is SGHRS and CDR2 is YFSETQ. This CDR3 is 17 amino acids long. The CDR3 DNA follows: TGCGCCAGCAGTCCTGGACAGAACCCCTATAGCAATCAGCCCCAGCATTTT. Its translation is CASSPGQNPYSNQPQHF.

The chain carries TRBV3-1 (or the pseudogene TRBV3-2) and TRBJ2-7; 15 bases are shared with TRBD2. The germline V gene encodes CDR1 LGHDT and CDR2 YNNKEL (reference sequence). With V trimmed by 4 bases and J by 6 bases, 1 base remained unmatched. The CDR3 runs 14 residues. CDR3 nucleotide sequence: TGTGCCAGCAGCCCGGGACTAGCGGGAGGCGAGCAGTACTTC. Translated: CASSPGLAGGEQYF.